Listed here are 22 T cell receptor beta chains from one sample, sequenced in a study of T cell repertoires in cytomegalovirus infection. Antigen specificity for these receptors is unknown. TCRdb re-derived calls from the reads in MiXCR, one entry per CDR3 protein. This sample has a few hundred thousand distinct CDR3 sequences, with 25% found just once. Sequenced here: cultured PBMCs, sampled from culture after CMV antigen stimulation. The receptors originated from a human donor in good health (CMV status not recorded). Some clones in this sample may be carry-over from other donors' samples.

CDR3 amino acids: CASSQGSFRGSVGNEKLFF. CDR3 nucleotide sequence: TGCGCCAGCAGCCAAGGAAGTTTCAGGGGATCGGTCGGGAATGAAAAACTGTTTTTT. The V gene is TRBV4-1, the J gene TRBJ1-4; D perhaps matches TRBD1 (6 bases). The V and J ends lost 1 base and 5 bases respectively, with 23 bases between them. Germline V gene sequence: CDR1 MGHRA, CDR2 YSYEKL. The CDR3 has 19 residues.

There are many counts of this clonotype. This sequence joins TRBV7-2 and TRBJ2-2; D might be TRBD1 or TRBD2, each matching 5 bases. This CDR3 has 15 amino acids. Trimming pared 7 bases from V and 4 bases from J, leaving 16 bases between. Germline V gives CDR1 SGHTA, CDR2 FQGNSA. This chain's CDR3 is CASTFTGRGTGELFF. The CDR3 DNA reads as TGTGCCAGCACGTTTACAGGACGGGGCACCGGGGAGCTGTTTTTT.

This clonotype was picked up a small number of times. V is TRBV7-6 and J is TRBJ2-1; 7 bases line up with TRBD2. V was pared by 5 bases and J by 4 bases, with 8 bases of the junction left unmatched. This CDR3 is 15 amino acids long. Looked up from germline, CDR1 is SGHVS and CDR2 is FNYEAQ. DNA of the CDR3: TGTGCCAGCAGCCACGAACATAGCGGGTACAATGAGCAGTTCTTC. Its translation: CASSHEHSGYNEQFF.

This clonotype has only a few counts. The CDR3 loop reads CASSSTGSGGYTF. CDR3 bases: TGTGCCAGCAGCTCAACAGGGAGTGGTGGCTACACCTTC. The rearrangement joins TRBV3-1 to TRBJ1-2, with D possibly TRBD1 on 6 matching bases. Germline CDR1 is LGHDT and CDR2 is YNNKEL (reference sequence). The CDR3 spans 13 residues. V was shortened by 5 bases and J by 7 bases, with 14 bases between the two germline ends.

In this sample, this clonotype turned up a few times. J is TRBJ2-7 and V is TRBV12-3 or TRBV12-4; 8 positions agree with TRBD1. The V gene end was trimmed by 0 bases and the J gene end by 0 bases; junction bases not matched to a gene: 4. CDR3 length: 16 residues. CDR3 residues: CASSLAPQGGSYEQYF. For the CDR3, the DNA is TGTGCCAGCAGTTTAGCCCCACAGGGGGGCTCCTACGAGCAGTACTTC.

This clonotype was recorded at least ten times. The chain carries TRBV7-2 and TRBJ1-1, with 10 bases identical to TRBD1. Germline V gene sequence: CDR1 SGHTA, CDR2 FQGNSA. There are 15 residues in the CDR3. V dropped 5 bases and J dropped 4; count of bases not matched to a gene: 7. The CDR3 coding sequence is TGTGCCAGCAGCCCGACAGGGGGCTGGGGCACTGAAGCTTTCTTT. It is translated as CASSPTGGWGTEAFF.

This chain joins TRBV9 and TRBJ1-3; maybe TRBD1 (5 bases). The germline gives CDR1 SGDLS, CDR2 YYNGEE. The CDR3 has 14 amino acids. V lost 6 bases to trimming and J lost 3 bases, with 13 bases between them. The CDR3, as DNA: TGTGCCAGCACCCTCGGGGGACTTGGAAACACCATATATTTT. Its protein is CASTLGGLGNTIYF.

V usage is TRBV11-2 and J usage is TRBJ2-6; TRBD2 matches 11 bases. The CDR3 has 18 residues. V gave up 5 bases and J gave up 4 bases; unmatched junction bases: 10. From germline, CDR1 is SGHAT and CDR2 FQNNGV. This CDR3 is CASSITSGSLGGANVLTF. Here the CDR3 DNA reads TGTGCCAGCAGCATAACTAGCGGGAGTTTGGGCGGGGCCAACGTCCTGACTTTC.

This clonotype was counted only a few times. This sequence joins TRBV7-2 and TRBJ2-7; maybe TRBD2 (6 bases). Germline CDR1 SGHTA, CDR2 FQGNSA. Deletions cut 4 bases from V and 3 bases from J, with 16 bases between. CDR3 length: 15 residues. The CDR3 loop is CASSSRVGSGYEQYF. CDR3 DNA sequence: TGTGCCAGCAGCTCCCGTGTCGGTAGCGGCTACGAGCAGTACTTC.

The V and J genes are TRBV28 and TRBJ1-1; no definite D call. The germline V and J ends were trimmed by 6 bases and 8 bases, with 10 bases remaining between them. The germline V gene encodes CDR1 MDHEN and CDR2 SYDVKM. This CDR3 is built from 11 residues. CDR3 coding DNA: TGTGCCAGCAGGGGATTGATCGAAGCTTTCTTT. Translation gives CASRGLIEAFF.

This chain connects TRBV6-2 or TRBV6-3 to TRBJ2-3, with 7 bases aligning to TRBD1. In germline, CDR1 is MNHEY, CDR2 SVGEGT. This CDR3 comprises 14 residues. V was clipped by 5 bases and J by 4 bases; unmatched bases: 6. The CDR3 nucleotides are TGTGCCAGCAGTCGCCGGGACAGAGCAGATACGCAGTATTTT. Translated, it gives CASSRRDRADTQYF.

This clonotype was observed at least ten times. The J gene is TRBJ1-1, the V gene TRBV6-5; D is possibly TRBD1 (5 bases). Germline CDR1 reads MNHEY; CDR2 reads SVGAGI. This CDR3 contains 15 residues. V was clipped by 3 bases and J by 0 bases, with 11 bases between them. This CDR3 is CASSYMGVVNTEAFF. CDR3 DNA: TGTGCCAGCAGTTATATGGGGGTTGTGAACACTGAAGCTTTCTTT.

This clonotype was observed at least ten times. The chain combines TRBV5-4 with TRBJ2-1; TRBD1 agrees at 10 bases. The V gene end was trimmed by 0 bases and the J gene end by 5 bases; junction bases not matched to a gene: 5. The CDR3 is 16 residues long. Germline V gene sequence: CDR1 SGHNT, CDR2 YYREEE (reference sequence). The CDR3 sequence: CASSLGRDRGHNEQFF. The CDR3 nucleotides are TGTGCCAGCAGCTTGGGGCGGGACAGGGGACACAATGAGCAGTTCTTC.

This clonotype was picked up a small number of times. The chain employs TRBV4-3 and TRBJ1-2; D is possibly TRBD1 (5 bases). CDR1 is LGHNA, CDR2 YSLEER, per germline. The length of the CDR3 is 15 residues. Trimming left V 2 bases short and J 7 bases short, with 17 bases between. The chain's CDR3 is CASSQRGRGRGGYTF. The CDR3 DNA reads TGCGCCAGCAGCCAAAGAGGTCGGGGACGTGGTGGCTACACCTTC.

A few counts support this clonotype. The CDR3 nucleotides read TGCAGTGCTAGTCGCCTAGCGGGATCCTACAATGAGCAGTTCTTC. This gives the protein CSASRLAGSYNEQFF. V usage is TRBV20-1 and J usage is TRBJ2-1, with 9 bases aligning to TRBD2. V trimming: 3 bases; J trimming: 1 base; junction bases outside the gene matches: 4. There are 15 residues in the CDR3. CDR1 is DFQATT and CDR2 is SNEGSKA in the germline V gene (reference sequence).

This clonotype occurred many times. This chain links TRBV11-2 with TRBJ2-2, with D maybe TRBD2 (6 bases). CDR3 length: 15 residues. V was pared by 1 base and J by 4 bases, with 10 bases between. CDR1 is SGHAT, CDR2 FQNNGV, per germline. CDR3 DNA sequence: TGTGCCAGCAGCTTAGCGGGAGTAGGCACCGGGGAGCTGTTTTTT. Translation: CASSLAGVGTGELFF. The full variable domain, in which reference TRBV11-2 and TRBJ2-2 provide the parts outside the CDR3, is EAGVAQSPRYKIIEKRQSVAFWCNPISGHATLYWYQQILGQGPKLLIQFQNNGVVDDSQLPKDRFSAERLKGVDSTLKIQPAKLEDSAVYLCASSLAGVGTGELFFGEGSRLTVL.

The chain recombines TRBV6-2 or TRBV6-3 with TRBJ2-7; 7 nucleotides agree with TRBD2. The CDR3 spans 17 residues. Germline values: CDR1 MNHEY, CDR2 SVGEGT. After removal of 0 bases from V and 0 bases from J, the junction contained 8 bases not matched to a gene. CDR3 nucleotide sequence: TGTGCCAGCAGTTACTCGGGACTACCGCCAAGCTCCTACGAGCAGTACGTC. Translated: CASSYSGLPPSSYEQYV.

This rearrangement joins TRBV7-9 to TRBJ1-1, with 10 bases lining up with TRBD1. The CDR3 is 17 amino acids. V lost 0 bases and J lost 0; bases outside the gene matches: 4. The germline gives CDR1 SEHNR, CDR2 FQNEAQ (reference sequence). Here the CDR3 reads CASSLAPGTGVNTEAFF. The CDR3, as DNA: TGTGCCAGCAGCTTAGCTCCCGGGACAGGGGTGAACACTGAAGCTTTCTTT. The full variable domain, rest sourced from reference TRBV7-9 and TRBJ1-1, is DTGVSQNPRHKITKRGQNVTFRCDPISEHNRLYWYRQTLGQGPEFLTYFQNEAQLEKSRLLSDRFSAERPKGSFSTLEIQRTEQGDSAMYLCASSLAPGTGVNTEAFFGQGTRLTVV.

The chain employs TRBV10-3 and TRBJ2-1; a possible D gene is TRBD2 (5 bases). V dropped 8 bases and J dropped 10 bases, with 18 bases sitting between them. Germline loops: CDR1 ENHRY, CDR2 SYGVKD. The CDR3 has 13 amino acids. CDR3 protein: CAIESGLGKEQFF. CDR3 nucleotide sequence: TGTGCCATCGAGAGCGGATTGGGAAAAGAGCAGTTCTTC.

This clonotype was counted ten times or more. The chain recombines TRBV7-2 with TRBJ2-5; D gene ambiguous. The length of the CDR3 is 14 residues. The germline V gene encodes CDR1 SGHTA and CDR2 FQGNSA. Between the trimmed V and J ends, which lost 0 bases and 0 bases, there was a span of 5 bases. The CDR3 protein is CASSLAGYQETQYF. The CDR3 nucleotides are TGTGCCAGCAGCTTAGCGGGGTACCAAGAGACCCAGTACTTC.

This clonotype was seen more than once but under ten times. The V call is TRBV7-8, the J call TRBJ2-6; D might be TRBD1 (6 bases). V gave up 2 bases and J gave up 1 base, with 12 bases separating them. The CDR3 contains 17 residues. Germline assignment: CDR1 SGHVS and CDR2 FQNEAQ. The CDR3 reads CASSLKTGASGANVLTF. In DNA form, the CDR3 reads TGTGCCAGCAGCTTAAAGACAGGCGCTTCTGGGGCCAACGTCCTGACTTTC.

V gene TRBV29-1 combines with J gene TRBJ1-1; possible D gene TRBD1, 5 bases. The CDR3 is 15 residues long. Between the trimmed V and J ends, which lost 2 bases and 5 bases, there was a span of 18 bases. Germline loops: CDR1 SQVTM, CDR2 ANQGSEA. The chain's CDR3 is CSVELPGPLWTEAFF. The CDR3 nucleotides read TGCAGCGTTGAACTTCCGGGACCCCTGTGGACTGAAGCTTTCTTT.